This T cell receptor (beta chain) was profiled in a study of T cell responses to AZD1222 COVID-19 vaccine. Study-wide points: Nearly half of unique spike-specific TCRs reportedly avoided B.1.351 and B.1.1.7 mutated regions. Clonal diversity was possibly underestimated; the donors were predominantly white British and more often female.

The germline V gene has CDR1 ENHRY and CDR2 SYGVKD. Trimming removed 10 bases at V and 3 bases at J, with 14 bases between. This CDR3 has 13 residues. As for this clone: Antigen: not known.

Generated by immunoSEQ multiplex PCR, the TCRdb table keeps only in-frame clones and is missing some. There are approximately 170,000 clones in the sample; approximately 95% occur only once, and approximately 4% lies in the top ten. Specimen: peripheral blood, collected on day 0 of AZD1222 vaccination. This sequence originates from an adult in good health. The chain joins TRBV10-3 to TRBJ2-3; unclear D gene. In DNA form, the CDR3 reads TGTGCCACCCCCCTTGCCGCAACAGATACGCAGTATTTT. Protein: CATPLAATDTQYF.